The rows below give T cell receptor beta chains drawn from one sample of a study of blood T cell repertoires in COVID-19. Using immunoSEQ multiplex PCR, the repertoire was profiled, and TCRdb retains in-frame clones only, with some absent. The sample yields around 190,000 clones, roughly four fifths seen once. Source material: peripheral blood. The source is a woman in her 50s with acute or convalescent COVID-19. Both conserved end residues are part of each CDR3. A D gene is named only where the DNA matches it firmly. Size values are once, few and many counts, or a class for expanded clones, and some rows have none.

TRBJ2-1 - TRBV9 - CASSVRGAQEQFF TGTGCCAGCAGCGTACGGGGGGCACAGGAGCAGTTCTTC
TRBJ2-2 TRBD2 TRBV11-3 few CASSPDAGLAGGPRTGELFF TGTGCCAGCAGCCCAGACGCCGGACTAGCGGGAGGGCCCCGCACCGGGGAGCTGTTTTTT
TRBJ1-2 - TRBV4-3 - CASSQYSGASYGYTF TGCGCCAGCAGCCAATATAGCGGGGCTTCCTATGGCTACACCTTC
TRBJ2-7 TRBD1 TRBV9 - CASSATGAPRGEQYF TGTGCCAGCAGCGCGACAGGGGCCCCCAGAGGCGAGCAGTACTTC
TRBJ2-3 TRBD2 TRBV11-3 few CASSFGTSGRAIDTQYF TGTGCCAGCAGCTTCGGGACTAGCGGGAGGGCCATAGATACGCAGTATTTT
TRBJ1-3 - TRBV15 - CATSTRQNSGNTIYF TGTGCCACCAGCACGAGACAGAATTCAGGAAACACCATATATTTT
TRBJ2-2 TRBD2 TRBV28 - CASLFSGGARGTGELFF TGTGCCAGCCTATTTAGCGGGGGGGCACGGGGGACCGGGGAGCTGTTTTTT
TRBJ2-7 - TRBV10-1 - CASSHVSSTGNFGEQYF TGCGCCAGCAGCCACGTTAGTAGTACAGGGAACTTTGGGGAGCAGTACTTC
TRBJ2-6 - TRBV20-1 - CSPRANVLTF TGCAGCCCCAGGGCCAACGTCCTGACTTTC
TRBJ1-5 - TRBV19 - CASSIVASSYSNQPQHF TGTGCCAGTAGTATAGTAGCCAGTTCGTATAGCAATCAGCCCCAGCATTTT
TRBJ2-7 - TRBV7-2 - CASSLAVWLYEQYF TGTGCCAGCAGCTTAGCTGTATGGCTCTACGAGCAGTACTTC
TRBJ2-1 TRBD2 TRBV6-6 - CASSRAPPSGSSYNEQFF TGTGCCAGCAGCCGAGCCCCGCCTAGCGGTAGCTCCTACAATGAGCAGTTCTTC
TRBJ1-5 TRBD1 TRBV19 few CASSQGDYSNQPQHF TGTGCCAGTAGTCAGGGGGATTATAGCAATCAGCCCCAGCATTTT
TRBJ1-2 - TRBV6-5 - CASSSDSLYGYTF TGTGCCAGCAGCTCGGACTCTCTCTATGGCTACACCTTC
TRBJ1-2 TRBD1 TRBV11-2 - CASSSSGGMDGYTF TGTGCCAGCAGCTCCTCAGGGGGGATGGATGGCTACACCTTC
TRBJ2-7 TRBD2 TRBV4-2 few CASSPRVSGGAYEQYF TGTGCCAGCAGCCCCCGGGTTAGCGGGGGGGCCTACGAGCAGTACTTC
TRBJ2-1 TRBD2 TRBV6-2/TRBV6-3 - CASSYPRAGAYNEQFF TGTGCCAGCAGTTACCCGAGGGCGGGGGCCTACAATGAGCAGTTCTTC
TRBJ2-3 - TRBV6-5 - CASSLMLGDTQYF TGTGCCAGCAGCCTGATGCTAGGAGATACGCAGTATTTT